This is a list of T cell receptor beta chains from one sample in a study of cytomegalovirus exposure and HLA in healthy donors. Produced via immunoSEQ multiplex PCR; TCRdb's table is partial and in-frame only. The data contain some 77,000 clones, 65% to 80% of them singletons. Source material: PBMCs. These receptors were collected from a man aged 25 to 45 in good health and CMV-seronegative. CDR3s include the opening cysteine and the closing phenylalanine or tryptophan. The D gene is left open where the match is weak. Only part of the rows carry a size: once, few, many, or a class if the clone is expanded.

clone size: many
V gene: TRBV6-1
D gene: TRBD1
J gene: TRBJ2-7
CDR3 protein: CASSEDGTGGYEQYF
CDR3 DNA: TGTGCCAGCAGTGAGGACGGGACAGGGGGCTACGAGCAGTACTTC

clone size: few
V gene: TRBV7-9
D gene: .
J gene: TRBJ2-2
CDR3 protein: CASMRQRGIAGELFF
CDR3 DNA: TGTGCCAGCATGAGACAGAGGGGGATCGCCGGGGAGCTGTTTTTT

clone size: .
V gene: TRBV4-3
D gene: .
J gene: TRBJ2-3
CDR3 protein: CASSQGSVGTDTQYF
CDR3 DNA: TGCGCCAGCAGCCAAGGTAGCGTGGGCACAGATACGCAGTATTTT

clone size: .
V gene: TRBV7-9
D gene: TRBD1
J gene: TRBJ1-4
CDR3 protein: CSSSLSQGLDEKLFF
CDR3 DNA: TGTTCCAGCAGCTTGTCACAGGGGTTGGATGAAAAACTGTTTTTT

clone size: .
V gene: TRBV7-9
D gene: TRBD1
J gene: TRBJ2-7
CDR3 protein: CASSRGQGVYEQYF
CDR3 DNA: TGTGCCAGCAGCCGCGGGCAGGGGGTCTACGAGCAGTACTTC

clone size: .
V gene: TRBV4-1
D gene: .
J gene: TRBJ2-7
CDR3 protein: CASSQASAYEQYF
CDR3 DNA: TGCGCCAGCAGCCAAGCCTCCGCGTACGAGCAGTACTTC

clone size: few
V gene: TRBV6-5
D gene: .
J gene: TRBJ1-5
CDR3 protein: CASSLQGNQPQHF
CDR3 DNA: TGTGCCAGCAGTTTACAGGGAAATCAGCCCCAGCATTTT

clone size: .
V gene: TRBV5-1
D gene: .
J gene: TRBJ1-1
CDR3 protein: CASSAGLLNTEAFF
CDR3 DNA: TGCGCCAGCAGCGCCGGGTTACTGAACACTGAAGCTTTCTTT

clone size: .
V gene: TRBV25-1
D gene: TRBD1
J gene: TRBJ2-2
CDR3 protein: CAVRGQGGTGELFF
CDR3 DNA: TGTGCCGTTCGGGGACAGGGGGGCACCGGGGAGCTGTTTTTT

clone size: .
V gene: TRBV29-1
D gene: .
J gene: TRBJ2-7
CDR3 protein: CSVLKGGGGYEQYF
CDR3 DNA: TGCAGCGTGCTTAAGGGGGGCGGGGGTTACGAGCAGTACTTC

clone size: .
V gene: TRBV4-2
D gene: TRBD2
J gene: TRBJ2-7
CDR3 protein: CASSPTSALKSSYEQYF
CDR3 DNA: TGTGCCAGCAGCCCAACTAGCGCCCTCAAATCATCCTACGAGCAGTACTTC

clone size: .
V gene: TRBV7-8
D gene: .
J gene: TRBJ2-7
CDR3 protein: CASSLGAGSNSYEQYF
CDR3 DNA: TGTGCCAGCAGCTTAGGGGCGGGGAGCAACTCCTACGAGCAGTACTTC

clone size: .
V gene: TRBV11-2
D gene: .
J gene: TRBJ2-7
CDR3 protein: CASSLASGISYDEQYF
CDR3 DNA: TGTGCCAGCAGCTTAGCCAGCGGAATATCCTATGACGAGCAGTACTTC

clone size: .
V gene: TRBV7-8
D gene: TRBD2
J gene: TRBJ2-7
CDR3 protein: CASSLGRTSGYEQYF
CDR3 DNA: TGTGCCAGCAGCTTAGGTAGGACTAGCGGCTACGAGCAGTACTTC

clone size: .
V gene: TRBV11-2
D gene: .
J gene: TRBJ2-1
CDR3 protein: CASSDPGESSYNEQFF
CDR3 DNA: TGTGCCAGCAGCGACCCAGGGGAAAGCTCCTACAATGAGCAGTTCTTC

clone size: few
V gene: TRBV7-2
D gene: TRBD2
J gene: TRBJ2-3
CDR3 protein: CASSLGTSGRRIGNTQYF
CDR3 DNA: TGTGCCAGCAGCTTAGGGACTAGCGGGAGACGCATTGGAAATACGCAGTATTTT

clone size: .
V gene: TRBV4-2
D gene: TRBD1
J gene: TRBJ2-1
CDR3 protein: CASSQGTGGYNEQFF
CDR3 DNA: TGTGCCAGCAGCCAAGGGACAGGGGGCTACAATGAGCAGTTCTTC

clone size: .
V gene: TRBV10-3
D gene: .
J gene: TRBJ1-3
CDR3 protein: CAISELGGAGNTIYF
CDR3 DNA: TGTGCCATCAGTGAGTTGGGAGGAGCTGGAAACACCATATATTTT

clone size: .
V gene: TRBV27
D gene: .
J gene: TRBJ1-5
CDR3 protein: CASSLAGVFSNQPQHF
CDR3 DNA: TGTGCCAGCAGTTTAGCCGGGGTTTTTAGCAATCAGCCCCAGCATTTT

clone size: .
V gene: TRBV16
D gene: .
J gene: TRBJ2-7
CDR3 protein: CASSQSDISYEQYF
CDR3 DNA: TGTGCCAGCAGCCAATCGGACATTTCCTACGAGCAGTACTTC

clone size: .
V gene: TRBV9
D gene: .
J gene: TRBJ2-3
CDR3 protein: CASSVFGTSSTDTQYF
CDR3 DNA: TGTGCCAGCAGCGTCTTCGGGACTTCTAGCACAGATACGCAGTATTTT

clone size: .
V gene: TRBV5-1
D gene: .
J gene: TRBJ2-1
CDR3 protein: CASGGGSAYNEQFF
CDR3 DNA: TGCGCCAGCGGTGGGGGCTCGGCATACAATGAGCAGTTCTTC

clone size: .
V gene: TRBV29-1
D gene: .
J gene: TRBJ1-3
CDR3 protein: CSVGQGTGNTIYF
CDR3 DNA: TGCAGCGTTGGCCAGGGCACTGGAAACACCATATATTTT

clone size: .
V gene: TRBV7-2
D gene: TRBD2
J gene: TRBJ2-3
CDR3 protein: CASSPRRGGTDTQYF
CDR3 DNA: TGTGCCAGCAGCCCCCGCCGGGGGGGAACAGATACGCAGTATTTT

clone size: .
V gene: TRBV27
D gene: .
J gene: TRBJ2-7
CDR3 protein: CASSLYPGQSYEQYF
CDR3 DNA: TGTGCCAGCAGTTTATACCCCGGACAGTCCTACGAGCAGTACTTC

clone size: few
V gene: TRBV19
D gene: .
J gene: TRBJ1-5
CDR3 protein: CASKDGQNQPQHF
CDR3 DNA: TGTGCCAGTAAGGATGGGCAAAATCAGCCCCAGCATTTT

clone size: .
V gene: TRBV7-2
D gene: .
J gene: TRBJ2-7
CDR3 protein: CASSYRDITYEQYF
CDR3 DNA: TGTGCCAGCAGCTACCGGGACATCACCTACGAGCAGTACTTC

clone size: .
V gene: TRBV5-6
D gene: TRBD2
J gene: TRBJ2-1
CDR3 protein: CASSLFGTSGVGEQFF
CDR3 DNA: TGTGCCAGCAGCTTGTTCGGGACTAGCGGGGTGGGTGAGCAGTTCTTC

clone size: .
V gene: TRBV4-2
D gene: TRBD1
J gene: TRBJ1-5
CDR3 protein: CASSPGQGIQPQHF
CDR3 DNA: TGTGCCAGCAGCCCGGGACAGGGAATCCAGCCCCAGCATTTT